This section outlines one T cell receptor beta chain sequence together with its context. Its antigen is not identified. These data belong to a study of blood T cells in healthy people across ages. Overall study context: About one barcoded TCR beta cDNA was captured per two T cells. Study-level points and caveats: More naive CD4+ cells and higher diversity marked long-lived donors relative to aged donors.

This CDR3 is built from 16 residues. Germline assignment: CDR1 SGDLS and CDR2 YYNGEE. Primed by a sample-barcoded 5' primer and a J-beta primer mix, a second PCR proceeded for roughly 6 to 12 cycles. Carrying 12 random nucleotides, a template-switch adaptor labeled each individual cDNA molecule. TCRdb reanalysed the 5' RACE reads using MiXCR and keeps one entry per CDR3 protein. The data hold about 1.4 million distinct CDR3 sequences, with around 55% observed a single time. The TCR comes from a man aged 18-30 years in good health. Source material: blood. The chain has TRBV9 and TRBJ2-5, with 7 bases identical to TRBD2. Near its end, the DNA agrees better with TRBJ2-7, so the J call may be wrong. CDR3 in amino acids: CASSPMGGDRSYEQYF. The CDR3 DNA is TGTGCCAGCAGCCCAATGGGGGGGGATCGCTCCTACGAGCAGTACTTC.